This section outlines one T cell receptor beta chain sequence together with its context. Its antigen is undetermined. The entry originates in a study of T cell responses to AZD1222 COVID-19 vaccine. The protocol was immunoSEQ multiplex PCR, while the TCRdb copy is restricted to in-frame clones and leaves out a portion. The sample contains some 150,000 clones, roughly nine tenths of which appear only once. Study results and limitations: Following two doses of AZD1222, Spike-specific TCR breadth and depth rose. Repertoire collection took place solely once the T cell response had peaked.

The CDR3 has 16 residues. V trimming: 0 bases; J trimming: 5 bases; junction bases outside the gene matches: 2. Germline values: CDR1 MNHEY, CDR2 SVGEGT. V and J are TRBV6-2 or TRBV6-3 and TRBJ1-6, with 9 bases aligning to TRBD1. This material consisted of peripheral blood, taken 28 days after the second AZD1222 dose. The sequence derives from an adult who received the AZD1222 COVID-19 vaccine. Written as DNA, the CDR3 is TGTGCCAGCAGTTACTCGGGACAGGGACATAATTCACCCCTCCACTTT. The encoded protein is CASSYSGQGHNSPLHF.